Reported below is one T cell receptor beta chain. The source of the sample is a study of T cells expressing NK-cell markers. TCRdb derives one entry per CDR3 protein from the 5' RACE reads, leaving out DNA. The sample table sets out fewer than 550,000 distinct CDR3 sequences. The CDR3 is made up of 14 amino acids. CDR1 SGHDN and CDR2 FVKESK come from the germline V gene. The V gene is TRBV14, the J gene TRBJ2-1; TCRdb's D call of TRBD1 is untestable without DNA. Material: blood T cells: a sorted CD56 or NKG2C T cell subset, CD4+ or CD8+ T cells, or bulk PBMC T cells (not recorded which). The sequence derives from a woman aged 50 to 65 in good health. The CDR3 loop is CASSQERDRREQFF.